This TCR beta chain appears in the sequencing data of a study of blood T cell repertoires in COVID-19. Overall study: Samples of COVID-19 (acute and convalescent) were obtained from the United States, Italy and Spain. The cDNA or gDNA used as material had been derived from T cells, B-cell-depleted T cells, or PBMCs.

Produced via immunoSEQ multiplex PCR; TCRdb's table is partial and in-frame only. Of 150,000 to 200,000 clones detected, 88% appear once; the ten largest clones hold 4% to 5%. The length of the CDR3 is 15 residues. Trimming at V came to 4 bases and at J to 4 bases, leaving 6 bases not matched to a gene. The V gene's germline CDR1 is SGHTA and CDR2 FQGNSA. The chain is built from TRBV7-2 and TRBJ2-4; 8 positions match TRBD2. The TCR was taken from a human donor in a cohort sampled during active COVID-19. Sample: peripheral blood. The CDR3 DNA reads TGTGCCAGCAGCTACTATAGCGGGGAGAAAAACATTCAGTACTTC. It specifies CASSYYSGEKNIQYF.